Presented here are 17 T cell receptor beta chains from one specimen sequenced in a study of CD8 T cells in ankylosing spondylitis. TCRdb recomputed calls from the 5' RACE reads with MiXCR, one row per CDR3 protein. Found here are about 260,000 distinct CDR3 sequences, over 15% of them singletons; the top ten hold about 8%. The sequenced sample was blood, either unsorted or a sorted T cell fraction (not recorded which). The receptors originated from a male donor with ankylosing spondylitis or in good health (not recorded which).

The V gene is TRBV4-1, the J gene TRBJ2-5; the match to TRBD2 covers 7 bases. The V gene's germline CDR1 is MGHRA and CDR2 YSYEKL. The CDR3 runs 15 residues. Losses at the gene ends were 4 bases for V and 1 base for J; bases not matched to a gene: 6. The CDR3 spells CASSLWGGTQETQYF. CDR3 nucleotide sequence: TGCGCCAGCAGCCTATGGGGGGGAACCCAAGAGACCCAGTACTTC.

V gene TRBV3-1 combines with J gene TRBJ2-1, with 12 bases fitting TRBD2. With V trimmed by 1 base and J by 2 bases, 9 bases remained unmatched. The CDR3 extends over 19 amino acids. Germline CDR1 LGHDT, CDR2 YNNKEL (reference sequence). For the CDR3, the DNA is TGTGCCAGCAGCCAAGGTATGGGACTAGCGGGTCTTACCTACAATGAGCAGTTCTTC. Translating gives CASSQGMGLAGLTYNEQFF.

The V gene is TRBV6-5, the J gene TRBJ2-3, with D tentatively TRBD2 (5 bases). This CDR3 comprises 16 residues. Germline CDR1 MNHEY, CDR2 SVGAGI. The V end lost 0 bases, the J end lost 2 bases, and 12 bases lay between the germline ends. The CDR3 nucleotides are TGTGCCAGCAGTTACTCTCACGGACTCAACACAGATACGCAGTATTTT. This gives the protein CASSYSHGLNTDTQYF.

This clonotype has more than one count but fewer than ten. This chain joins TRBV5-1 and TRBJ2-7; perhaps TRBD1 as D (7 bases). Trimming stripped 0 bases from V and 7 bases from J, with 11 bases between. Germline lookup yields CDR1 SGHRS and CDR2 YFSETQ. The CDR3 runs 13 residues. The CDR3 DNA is TGCGCCAGCAGCTTGGGACAGGGAGGAGAGCAGTACGTC. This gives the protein CASSLGQGGEQYV.

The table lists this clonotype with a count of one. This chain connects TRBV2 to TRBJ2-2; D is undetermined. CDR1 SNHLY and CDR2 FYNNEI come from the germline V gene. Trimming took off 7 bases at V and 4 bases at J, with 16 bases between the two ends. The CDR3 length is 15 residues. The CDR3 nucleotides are TGTGCCAGCAAAGCGTCTGCGGTTGCCACCGGGGAGCTGTTTTTT. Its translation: CASKASAVATGELFF.

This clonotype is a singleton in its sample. CDR3 region: CSAGHLQSSGANVLTF. The CDR3 bases are TGCAGTGCTGGGCACCTACAGAGCTCTGGGGCCAACGTCCTGACTTTC. The chain is built from TRBV20-1 and TRBJ2-6; D gene unclear. The CDR3 length is 16 residues. The germline V gene has CDR1 DFQATT and CDR2 SNEGSKA (reference sequence). V gave up 5 bases and J gave up 0 bases, with 14 bases separating them.

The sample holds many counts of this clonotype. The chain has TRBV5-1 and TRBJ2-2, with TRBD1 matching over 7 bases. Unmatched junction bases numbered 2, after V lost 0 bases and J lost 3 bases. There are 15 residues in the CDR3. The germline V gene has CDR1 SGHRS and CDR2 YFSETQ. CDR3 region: CASSLDRGYTGELFF. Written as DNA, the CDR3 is TGCGCCAGCAGCTTGGACAGGGGCTACACCGGGGAGCTGTTTTTT.

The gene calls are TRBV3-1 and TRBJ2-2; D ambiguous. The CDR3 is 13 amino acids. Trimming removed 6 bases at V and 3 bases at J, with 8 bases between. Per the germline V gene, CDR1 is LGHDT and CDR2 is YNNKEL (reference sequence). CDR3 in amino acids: CASRPPDTGELFF. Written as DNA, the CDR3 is TGTGCCAGCAGACCTCCAGACACCGGGGAGCTGTTTTTT.

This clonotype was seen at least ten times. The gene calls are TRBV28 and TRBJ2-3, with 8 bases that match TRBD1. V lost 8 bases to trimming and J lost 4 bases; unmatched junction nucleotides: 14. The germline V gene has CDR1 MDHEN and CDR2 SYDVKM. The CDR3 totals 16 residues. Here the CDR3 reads CASGPRQGLGADTQYF. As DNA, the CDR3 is TGTGCCAGCGGGCCTCGACAGGGGCTGGGGGCAGATACGCAGTATTTT.

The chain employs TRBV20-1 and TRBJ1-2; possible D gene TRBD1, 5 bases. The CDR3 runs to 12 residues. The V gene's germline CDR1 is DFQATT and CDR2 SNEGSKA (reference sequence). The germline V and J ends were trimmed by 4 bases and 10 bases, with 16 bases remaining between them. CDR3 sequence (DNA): TGCAGTGCTAATACCGGGACCTGGGACTACACCTTC. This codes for CSANTGTWDYTF.

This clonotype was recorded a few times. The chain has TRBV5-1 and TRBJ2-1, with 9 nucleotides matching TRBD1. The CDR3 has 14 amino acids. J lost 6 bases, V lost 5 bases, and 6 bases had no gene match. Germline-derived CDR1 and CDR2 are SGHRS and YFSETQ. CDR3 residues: CASSGGQGRNEQFF. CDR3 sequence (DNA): TGCGCCAGCAGTGGGGGACAGGGTCGCAATGAGCAGTTCTTC. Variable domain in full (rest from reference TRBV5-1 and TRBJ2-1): KAGVTQTPRYLIKTRGQQVTLSCSPISGHRSVSWYQQTPGQGLQFLFEYFSETQRNKGNFPGRFSGRQFSNSRSEMNVSTLELGDSALYLCASSGGQGRNEQFFGPGTRLTVL.

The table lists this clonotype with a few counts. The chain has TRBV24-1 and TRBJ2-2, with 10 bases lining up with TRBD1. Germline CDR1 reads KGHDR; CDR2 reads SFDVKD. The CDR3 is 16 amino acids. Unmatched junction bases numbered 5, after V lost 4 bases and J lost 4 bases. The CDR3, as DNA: TGTGCCACCAGTGACCCGCGGACAGGGGGCACCGGGGAGCTGTTTTTT. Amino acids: CATSDPRTGGTGELFF.

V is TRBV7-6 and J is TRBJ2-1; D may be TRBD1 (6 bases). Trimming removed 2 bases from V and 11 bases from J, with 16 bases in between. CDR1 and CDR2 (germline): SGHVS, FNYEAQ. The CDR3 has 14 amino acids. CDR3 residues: CASSLTPKDRKQFF. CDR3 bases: TGTGCCAGCAGCTTAACCCCAAAGGACAGAAAGCAGTTCTTC. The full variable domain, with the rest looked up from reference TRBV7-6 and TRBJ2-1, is GAGVSQSPRYKVTKRGQDVALRCDPISGHVSLYWYRQALGQGPEFLTYFNYEAQQDKSGLPNDRFSAERPEGSISTLTIQRTEQRDSAMYRCASSLTPKDRKQFFGPGTRLTVL.

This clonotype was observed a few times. CDR3 nucleotides: TGTGCCAGCAGGCCTCCCTGCGACGAGCAGTACGTC. Translation gives CASRPPCDEQYV. The V and J genes are TRBV7-2 and TRBJ2-7, with D unresolved. CDR1 is SGHTA and CDR2 is FQGNSA in the germline V gene. The CDR3 consists of 12 residues. V lost 6 bases and J lost 5, with 11 bases in between.

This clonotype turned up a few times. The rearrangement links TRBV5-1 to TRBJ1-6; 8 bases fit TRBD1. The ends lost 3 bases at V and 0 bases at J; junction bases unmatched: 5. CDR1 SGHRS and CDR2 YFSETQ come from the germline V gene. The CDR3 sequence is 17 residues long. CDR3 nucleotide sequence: TGCGCCAGCAGCTCGGACAGGGTCGGCTCCTATAATTCACCCCTCCACTTT. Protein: CASSSDRVGSYNSPLHF. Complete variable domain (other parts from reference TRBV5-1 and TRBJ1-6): KAGVTQTPRYLIKTRGQQVTLSCSPISGHRSVSWYQQTPGQGLQFLFEYFSETQRNKGNFPGRFSGRQFSNSRSEMNVSTLELGDSALYLCASSSDRVGSYNSPLHFGNGTRLTVT.

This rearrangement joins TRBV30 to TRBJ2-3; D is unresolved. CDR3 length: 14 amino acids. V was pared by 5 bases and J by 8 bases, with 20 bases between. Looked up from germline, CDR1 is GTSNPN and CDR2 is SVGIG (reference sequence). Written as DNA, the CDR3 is TGTGCCTGGTCTCCTCTACCTTATTCGGGTACGCAGTATTTT. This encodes CAWSPLPYSGTQYF.

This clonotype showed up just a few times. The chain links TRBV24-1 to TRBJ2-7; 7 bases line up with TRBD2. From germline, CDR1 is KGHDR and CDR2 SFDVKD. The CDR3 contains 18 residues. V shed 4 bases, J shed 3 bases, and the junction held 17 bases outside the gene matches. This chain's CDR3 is CATSDGPAVQREDYEQYV. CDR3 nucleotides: TGTGCCACCAGTGACGGTCCGGCAGTACAGCGGGAAGACTACGAGCAGTACGTC.